This is a list of T cell receptor beta chains from one sample in a study of regulatory T cells in long-lasting Graves disease. TCRdb fed the multiplex PCR reads into MiXCR, producing one record per CDR3 protein. The sample has some 460,000 distinct CDR3 sequences; around 15% are singletons. These data were also filed under a second study, of T cells in Graves' hyperthyroidism and ophthalmopathy.

This material consisted of peripheral blood mononuclear cells (PBMCs), taken at new diagnosis, from a patient treated with antithyroid drugs. The source is a man aged 35 to 55 with Graves disease. The CDR3 runs from the conserved cysteine through the conserved F or W. Each record gives: J gene, clone size, CDR3 length, D gene, V gene, CDR3 protein, CDR3 DNA. The D gene is left open where the match is weak. Not every row has a clone size; where given, it reads once, few, many or a size class.

>TRBJ2-1|many|15|TRBD1|TRBV6-2/TRBV6-3
CASSYIRWTGHEQFF
TGTGCCAGCAGCTATATACGATGGACAGGGCATGAGCAGTTCTTC
>TRBJ1-1|many|13|NA|TRBV2
CASSGQKGTEAFF
TGTGCCAGCAGTGGACAAAAGGGCACTGAAGCTTTCTTT
>TRBJ1-5|once|14|NA|TRBV3-1
CASSQSPRIQPQHF
TGTGCCAGCAGCCAAAGCCCAAGGATTCAGCCCCAGCATTTT
>TRBJ2-7|NA|13|NA|TRBV15
CATSRLTDYEQYF
TGTGCCACCAGCCGCCTGACAGACTACGAGCAGTACTTC
>TRBJ1-2|NA|16|NA|TRBV10-3
CAISVRGLGTDYGYTF
TGTGCCATCAGTGTAAGGGGTCTCGGGACGGACTATGGCTACACCTTC
>TRBJ1-6|many|17|TRBD1|TRBV28
CASSLRTGTGYNSPLHF
TGTGCCAGCAGCCTGCGGACAGGGACGGGCTATAATTCACCCCTCCACTTT
>TRBJ2-7|many|13|NA|TRBV6-2/TRBV6-3
CASSEEHKSRQYF
TGTGCCAGCAGTGAAGAACACAAAAGTAGGCAGTACTTC
>TRBJ2-5|many|15|NA|TRBV12-3/TRBV12-4
CASSPGVGNQETQYF
TGTGCCAGCAGTCCCGGGGTGGGGAACCAAGAGACCCAGTACTTC
>TRBJ2-1|few|13|NA|TRBV7-6
CASSLDYGDEQFF
TGTGCCAGCAGCTTAGATTACGGGGATGAGCAGTTCTTC
>TRBJ2-1|few|21|TRBD2|TRBV11-2
CASSLDSPGLAGLLSYNEQFF
TGTGCCAGCAGCTTAGATTCCCCGGGACTAGCGGGACTACTCTCCTACAATGAGCAGTTCTTC
>TRBJ1-1|many|15|NA|TRBV27
CASSLRGHQNTEAFF
TGTGCCAGCAGTTTACGGGGACACCAGAACACTGAAGCTTTCTTT
>TRBJ2-5|few|16|TRBD2|TRBV20-1
CSARDRASGRGETQYF
TGCAGTGCTAGAGATAGGGCTAGCGGACGAGGGGAGACCCAGTACTTC
>TRBJ2-6|many|14|NA|TRBV11-2
CASRKGSGANVLTF
TGTGCCAGCAGAAAGGGTTCTGGGGCCAACGTCCTGACTTTC
>TRBJ1-1|NA|14|NA|TRBV19
CASTATAPNTEAFF
TGTGCCAGTACCGCGACAGCGCCAAACACTGAAGCTTTCTTT
>TRBJ2-6|NA|14|NA|TRBV7-6
CASRSDPGANVLTF
TGTGCCAGCAGATCAGACCCTGGGGCCAACGTCCTGACTTTC
>TRBJ2-2|few|15|NA|TRBV20-1
CSARPGARNTGELFF
TGCAGTGCTAGGCCAGGGGCCCGGAACACCGGGGAGCTGTTTTTT
>TRBJ2-3|NA|14|NA|TRBV6-1
CASSEESGWDTQYF
TGTGCCAGCAGTGAAGAGTCTGGGTGGGATACGCAGTATTTT
>TRBJ1-2|many|15|NA|TRBV9
CASSGGPTPAGGYTF
TGTGCCAGCAGCGGCGGTCCCACCCCAGCGGGTGGCTACACCTTC
>TRBJ2-1|few|16|TRBD2|TRBV7-9
CASRPSLADVGNEQFF
TGTGCCAGCAGACCTTCGCTAGCGGACGTTGGAAATGAGCAGTTCTTC
>TRBJ1-4|many|15|NA|TRBV2
CASSEATGAGEKLFF
TGTGCCAGCAGTGAAGCAACGGGGGCGGGTGAAAAACTGTTTTTT
>TRBJ1-1|many|16|NA|TRBV5-1
CASSLRTTRVATEAFF
TGCGCCAGCAGCTTACGCACCACAAGGGTAGCCACTGAAGCTTTCTTT
>TRBJ2-7|many|16|NA|TRBV12-3/TRBV12-4
CASSFGSVPMSYEQYF
TGTGCCAGCAGTTTTGGTTCTGTCCCGATGTCCTACGAGCAGTACTTC
>TRBJ1-1|many|14|NA|TRBV20-1
CSARDRKVATEAFF
TGCAGTGCTAGAGATCGAAAGGTGGCGACTGAAGCTTTCTTT
>TRBJ2-1|few|14|TRBD2|TRBV7-3
CASSLAGGEDEQFF
TGTGCCAGCAGCTTAGCGGGAGGGGAGGATGAGCAGTTCTTC
>TRBJ2-3|NA|13|NA|TRBV6-1
CASSDFNTDTQYF
TGTGCCAGCAGTGACTTCAACACAGATACGCAGTATTTT
>TRBJ2-7|NA|17|TRBD2|TRBV4-1
CASSQDLGGLAVYEQYF
TGCGCCAGCAGCCAAGATCTTGGTGGCCTAGCGGTCTACGAGCAGTACTTC